This TCR beta chain was recovered during a study of technical replicates of blood from a handful of donors. CDR1 and CDR2 from the germline V gene are MNHNY and SVGAGI (reference sequence). The CDR3 is made up of 13 amino acids. Trimming removed 7 bases at V and 1 base at J, with 8 bases between. Some clones are missing from TCRdb's copy, which holds only in-frame ones; the method was immunoSEQ multiplex PCR. The profile covers about 79,000 clones, with roughly 94% appearing a single time and 0.26% taken by the ten largest. This sequence originates from a human donor in good health. The chain employs TRBV6-6 and TRBJ1-5, with D unclear. Sequencing was carried out using T cells isolated from PBMCs. The CDR3 DNA is TGTGCCAGCATCGGGAGCAGCAATCAGCCCCAGCATTTT. This codes for CASIGSSNQPQHF.